Detailed here is one T cell receptor (beta chain). Antigen specificity is unknown. CDR3 length: 15 residues. Trimming cost V 0 bases and J 1 base, with 9 bases left between them. Germline V gene lookup returns CDR1 MGHRA and CDR2 YSYEKL. The data were taken from a study of T-cell memory formation after mild COVID-19. Study-wide findings and caveats: Clones shrinking between day 15 and 85 showed a balanced CD4/CD8 split, and those that grew later tilted toward CD4+. Confirmation was lacking for SARS-CoV-2 specificity of second-wave clones that peaked on day 37.

One entry per CDR3 protein results from TCRdb running MiXCR on the 5' RACE reads. Altogether 550,000 to 700,000 distinct CDR3 sequences are present, roughly a sixth being singletons, with the ten largest covering around 7.8%. The V gene is TRBV4-1, the J gene TRBJ1-2, with D perhaps TRBD1 (6 bases). This clonotype originated in an adult woman who had mild COVID-19 (a few samples of this study predate the infection). Cell type and time point are not known. Sequenced input: PBMCs or a T cell subset sorted from them (not recorded which). The CDR3 here is CASSQDPGVNYGYTF. CDR3 coding DNA: TGCGCCAGCAGCCAAGACCCAGGGGTTAACTATGGCTACACCTTC.